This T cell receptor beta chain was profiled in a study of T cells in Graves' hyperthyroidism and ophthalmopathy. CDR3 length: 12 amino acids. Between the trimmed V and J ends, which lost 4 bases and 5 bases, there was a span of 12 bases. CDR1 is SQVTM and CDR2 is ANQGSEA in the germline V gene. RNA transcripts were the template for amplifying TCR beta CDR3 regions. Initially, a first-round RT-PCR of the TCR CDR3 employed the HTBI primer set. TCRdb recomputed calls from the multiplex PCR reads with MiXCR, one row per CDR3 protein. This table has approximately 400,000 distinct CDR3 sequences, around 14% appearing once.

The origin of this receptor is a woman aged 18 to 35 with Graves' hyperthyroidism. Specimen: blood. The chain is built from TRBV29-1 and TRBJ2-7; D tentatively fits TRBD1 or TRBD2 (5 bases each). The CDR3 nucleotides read TGCAGCGTTGGCGGGCAGGGAAACGAGCAGTACTTC. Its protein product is CSVGGQGNEQYF.